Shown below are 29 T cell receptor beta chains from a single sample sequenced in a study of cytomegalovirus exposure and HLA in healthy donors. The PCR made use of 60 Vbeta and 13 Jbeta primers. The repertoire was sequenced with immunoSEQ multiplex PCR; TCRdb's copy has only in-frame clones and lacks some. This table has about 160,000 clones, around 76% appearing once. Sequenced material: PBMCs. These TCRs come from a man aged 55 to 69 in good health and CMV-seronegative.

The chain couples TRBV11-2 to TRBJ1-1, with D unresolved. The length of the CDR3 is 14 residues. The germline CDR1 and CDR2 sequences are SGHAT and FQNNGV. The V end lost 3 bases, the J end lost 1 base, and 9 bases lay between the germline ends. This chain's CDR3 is CASSLGGGNTEAFF. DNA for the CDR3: TGTGCCAGCAGCTTGGGAGGAGGGAACACTGAAGCTTTCTTT.

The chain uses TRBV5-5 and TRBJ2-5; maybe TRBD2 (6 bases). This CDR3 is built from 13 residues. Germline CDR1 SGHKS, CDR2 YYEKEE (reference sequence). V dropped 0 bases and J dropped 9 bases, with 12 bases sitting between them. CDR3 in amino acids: CASSLGGREAQYF. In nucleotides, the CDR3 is TGTGCCAGCAGCTTGGGGGGTAGGGAGGCCCAGTACTTC. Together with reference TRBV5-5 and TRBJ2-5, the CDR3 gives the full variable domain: DAGVTQSPTHLIKTRGQQVTLRCSPISGHKSVSWYQQVLGQGPQFIFQYYEKEERGRGNFPDRFSARQFPNYSSELNVNALLLGDSALYLCASSLGGREAQYFGPGTRLLVL.

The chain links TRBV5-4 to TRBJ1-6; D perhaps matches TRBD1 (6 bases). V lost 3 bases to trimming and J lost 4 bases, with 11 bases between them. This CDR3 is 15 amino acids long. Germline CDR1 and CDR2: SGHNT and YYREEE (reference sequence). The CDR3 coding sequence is TGTGCCAGCAGCTCGACAGGATCTTATAATTCACCCCTCCACTTT. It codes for CASSSTGSYNSPLHF.

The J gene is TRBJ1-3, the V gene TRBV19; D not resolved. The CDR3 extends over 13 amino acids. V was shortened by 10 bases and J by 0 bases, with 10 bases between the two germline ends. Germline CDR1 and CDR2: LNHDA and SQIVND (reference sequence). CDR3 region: CAIGATSGNTIYF. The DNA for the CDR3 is TGTGCCATTGGTGCTACCTCTGGAAACACCATATATTTT.

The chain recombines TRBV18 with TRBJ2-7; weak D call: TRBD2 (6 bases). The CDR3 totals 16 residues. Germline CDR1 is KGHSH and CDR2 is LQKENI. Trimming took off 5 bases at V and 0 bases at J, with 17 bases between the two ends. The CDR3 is CASSSLAGSSSYEQYF. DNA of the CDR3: TGTGCCAGCTCATCACTCGCGGGGTCGAGCTCCTACGAGCAGTACTTC.

The CDR3 DNA reads TGTGCCAGCAGTTACCCCCAAAAGAACGGGGAGACCCAGTACTTC. This encodes CASSYPQKNGETQYF. The V gene is TRBV6-6, the J gene TRBJ2-5; the D is unclear. The V end lost 2 bases, the J end lost 5 bases, and 15 bases lay between the germline ends. Germline CDR1 is MNHNY and CDR2 is SVGAGI (reference sequence). There are 15 residues in the CDR3.

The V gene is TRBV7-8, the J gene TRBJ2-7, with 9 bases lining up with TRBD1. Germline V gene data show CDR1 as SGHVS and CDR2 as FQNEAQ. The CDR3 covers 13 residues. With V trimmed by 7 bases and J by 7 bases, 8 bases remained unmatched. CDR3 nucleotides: TGTGCCAGCACTGGACAGGGGTCGGGAGAGCAGTACTTC. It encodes CASTGQGSGEQYF.

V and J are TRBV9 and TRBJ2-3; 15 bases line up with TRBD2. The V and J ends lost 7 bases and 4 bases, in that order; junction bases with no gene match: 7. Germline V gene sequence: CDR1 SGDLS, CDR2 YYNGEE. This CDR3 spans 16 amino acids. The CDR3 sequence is CASGAGLAGGPDTQYF. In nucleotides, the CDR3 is TGTGCCAGCGGCGCAGGACTAGCGGGGGGGCCAGATACGCAGTATTTT.

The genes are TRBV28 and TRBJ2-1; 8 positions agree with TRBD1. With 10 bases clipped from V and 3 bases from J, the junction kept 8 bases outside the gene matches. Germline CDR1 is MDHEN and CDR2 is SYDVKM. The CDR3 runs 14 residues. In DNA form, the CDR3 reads TGTGCCACCCACCGGGACAGGAACTACAATGAGCAGTTCTTC. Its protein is CATHRDRNYNEQFF.

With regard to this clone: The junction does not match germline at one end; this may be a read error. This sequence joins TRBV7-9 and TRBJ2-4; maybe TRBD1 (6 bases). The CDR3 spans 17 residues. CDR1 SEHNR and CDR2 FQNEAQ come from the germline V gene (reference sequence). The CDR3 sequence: CSSSSFGTTLAKNIQYF. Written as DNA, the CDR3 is TGTTCCAGCAGCTCCTTCGGGACAACCTTAGCCAAAAACATTCAGTACTTC.

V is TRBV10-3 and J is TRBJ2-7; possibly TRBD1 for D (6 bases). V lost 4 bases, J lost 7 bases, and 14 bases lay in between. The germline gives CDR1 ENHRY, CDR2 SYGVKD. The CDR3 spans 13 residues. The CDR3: CAISGYREGEQYF. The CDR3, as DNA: TGTGCCATCAGTGGATACAGGGAAGGAGAGCAGTACTTC.

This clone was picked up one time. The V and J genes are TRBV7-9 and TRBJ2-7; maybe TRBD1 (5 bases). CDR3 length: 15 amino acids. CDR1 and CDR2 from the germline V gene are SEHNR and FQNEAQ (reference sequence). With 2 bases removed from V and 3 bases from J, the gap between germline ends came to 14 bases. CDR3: CASSLRTGRGYEQYF. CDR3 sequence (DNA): TGTGCCAGCAGCTTACGGACCGGTAGGGGCTACGAGCAGTACTTC.

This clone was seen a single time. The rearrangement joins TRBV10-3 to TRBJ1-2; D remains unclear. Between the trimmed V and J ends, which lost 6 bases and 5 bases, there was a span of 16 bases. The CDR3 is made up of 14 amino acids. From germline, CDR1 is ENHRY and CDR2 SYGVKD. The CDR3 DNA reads TGTGCCATCAGAGGCAGCACAGTCGAATATGGCTACACCTTC. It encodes CAIRGSTVEYGYTF.

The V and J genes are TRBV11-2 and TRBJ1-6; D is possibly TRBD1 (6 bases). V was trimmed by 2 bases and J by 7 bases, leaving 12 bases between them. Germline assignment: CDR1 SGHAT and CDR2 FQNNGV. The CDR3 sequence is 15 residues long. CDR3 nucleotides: TGTGCCAGCAGCTTAAGGGGGAAATACAATTCACCCCTCCACTTT. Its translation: CASSLRGKYNSPLHF.

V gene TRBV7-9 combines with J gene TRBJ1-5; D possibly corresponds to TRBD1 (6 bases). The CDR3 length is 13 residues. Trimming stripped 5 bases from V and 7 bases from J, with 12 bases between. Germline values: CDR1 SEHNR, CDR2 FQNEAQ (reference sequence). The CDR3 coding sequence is TGTGCCAGCAGCCCACAGGGACGGCAGCCCCAGCATTTT. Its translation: CASSPQGRQPQHF.

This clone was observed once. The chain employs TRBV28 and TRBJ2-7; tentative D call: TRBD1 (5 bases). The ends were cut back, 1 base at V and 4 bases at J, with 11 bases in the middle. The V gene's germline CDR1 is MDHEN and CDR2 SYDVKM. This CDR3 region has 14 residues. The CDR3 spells CASSLSVQGYEQYF. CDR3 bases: TGTGCCAGCAGTTTATCGGTTCAGGGATACGAGCAGTACTTC. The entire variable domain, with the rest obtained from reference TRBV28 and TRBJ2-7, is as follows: DVKVTQSSRYLVKRTGEKVFLECVQDMDHENMFWYRQDPGLGLRLIYFSYDVKMKEKGDIPEGYSVSREKKERFSLILESASTNQTSMYLCASSLSVQGYEQYFGPGTRLTVT.

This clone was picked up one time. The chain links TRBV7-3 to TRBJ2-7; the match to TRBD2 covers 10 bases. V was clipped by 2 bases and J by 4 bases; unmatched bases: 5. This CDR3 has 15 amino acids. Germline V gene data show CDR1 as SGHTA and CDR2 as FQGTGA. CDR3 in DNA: TGTGCCAGCAGCTTAGCTAGCGGGGGACAATACGAGCAGTACTTC. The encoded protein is CASSLASGGQYEQYF.

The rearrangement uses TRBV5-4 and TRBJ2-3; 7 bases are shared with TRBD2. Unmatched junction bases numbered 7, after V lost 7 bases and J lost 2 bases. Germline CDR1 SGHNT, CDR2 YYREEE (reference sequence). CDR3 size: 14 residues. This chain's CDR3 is CASGTGGSTDTQYF. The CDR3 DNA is TGTGCCAGCGGGACCGGGGGGTCCACAGATACGCAGTATTTT.

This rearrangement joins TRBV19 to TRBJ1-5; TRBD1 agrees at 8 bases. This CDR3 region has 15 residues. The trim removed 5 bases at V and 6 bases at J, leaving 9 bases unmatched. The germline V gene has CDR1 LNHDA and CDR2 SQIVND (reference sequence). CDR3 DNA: TGTGCCAGTAGTTGGGGCAGGGGGCAGGGTCAGCCCCAGCATTTT. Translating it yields CASSWGRGQGQPQHF.

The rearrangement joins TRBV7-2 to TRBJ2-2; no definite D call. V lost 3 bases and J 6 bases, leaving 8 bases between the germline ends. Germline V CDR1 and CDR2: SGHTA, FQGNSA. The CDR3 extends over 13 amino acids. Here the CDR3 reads CASSFERAGELFF. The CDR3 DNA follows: TGTGCCAGCAGCTTCGAGAGAGCCGGGGAGCTGTTTTTT.

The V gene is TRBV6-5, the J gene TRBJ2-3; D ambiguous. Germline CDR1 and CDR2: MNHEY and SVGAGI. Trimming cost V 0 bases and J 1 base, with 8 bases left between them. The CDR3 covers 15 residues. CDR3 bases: TGTGCCAGCAGTTACTCGAGGTACGGCACAGATACGCAGTATTTT. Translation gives CASSYSRYGTDTQYF.

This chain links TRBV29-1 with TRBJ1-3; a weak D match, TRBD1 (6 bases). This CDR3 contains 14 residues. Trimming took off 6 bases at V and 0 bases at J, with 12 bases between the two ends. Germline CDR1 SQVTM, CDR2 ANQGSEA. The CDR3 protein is CSVHTGYSGNTIYF. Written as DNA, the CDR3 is TGCAGCGTACATACAGGGTACTCTGGAAACACCATATATTTT.

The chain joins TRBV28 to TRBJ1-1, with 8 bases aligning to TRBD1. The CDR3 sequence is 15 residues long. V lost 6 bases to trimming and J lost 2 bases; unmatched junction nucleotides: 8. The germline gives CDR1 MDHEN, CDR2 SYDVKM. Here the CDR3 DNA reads TGTGCCAGCAGGGGAAGGACAGGGATCAACACTGAAGCTTTCTTT. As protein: CASRGRTGINTEAFF.

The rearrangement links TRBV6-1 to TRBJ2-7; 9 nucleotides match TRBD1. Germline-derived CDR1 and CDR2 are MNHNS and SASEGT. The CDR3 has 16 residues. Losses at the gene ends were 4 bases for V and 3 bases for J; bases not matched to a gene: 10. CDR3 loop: CASSVVPGQGFYEQYF. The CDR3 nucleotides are TGTGCCAGCAGTGTTGTTCCGGGACAGGGTTTCTACGAGCAGTACTTC.

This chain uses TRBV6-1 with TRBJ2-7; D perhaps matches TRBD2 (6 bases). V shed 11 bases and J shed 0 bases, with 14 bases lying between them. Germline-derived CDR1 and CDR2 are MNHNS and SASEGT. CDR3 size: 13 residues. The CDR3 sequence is CACYMGGSYEQYF. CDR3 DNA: TGTGCCTGCTACATGGGGGGCTCCTACGAGCAGTACTTC.

The CDR3 is CASPAAGRIDEQYF. DNA for the CDR3: TGTGCCAGCCCAGCGGCGGGTAGGATCGACGAGCAGTACTTC. The chain recombines TRBV6-1 with TRBJ2-7; weak D call: TRBD2 (5 bases). Germline CDR1 is MNHNS and CDR2 is SASEGT. Between the trimmed V and J ends, which lost 8 bases and 5 bases, there was a span of 19 bases. The CDR3 contains 14 residues.

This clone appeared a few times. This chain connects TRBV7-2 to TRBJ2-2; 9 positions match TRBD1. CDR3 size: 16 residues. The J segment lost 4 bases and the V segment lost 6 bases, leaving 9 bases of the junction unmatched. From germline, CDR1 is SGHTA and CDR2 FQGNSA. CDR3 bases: TGTGCCAGCAGACCAACAGGGGGCATTCCCACCGGGGAGCTGTTTTTT. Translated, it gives CASRPTGGIPTGELFF.

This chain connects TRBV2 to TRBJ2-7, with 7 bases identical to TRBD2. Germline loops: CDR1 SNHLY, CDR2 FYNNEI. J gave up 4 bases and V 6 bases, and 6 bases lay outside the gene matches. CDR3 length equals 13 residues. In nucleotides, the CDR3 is TGTGCCAGCAGGGGTAGCGGGTCGTACGAGCAGTACTTC. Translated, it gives CASRGSGSYEQYF.

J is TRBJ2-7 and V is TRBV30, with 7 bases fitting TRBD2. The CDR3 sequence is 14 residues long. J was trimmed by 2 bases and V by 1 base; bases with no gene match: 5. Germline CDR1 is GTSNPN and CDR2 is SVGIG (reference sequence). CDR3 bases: TGTGCCTGGAGTGATCTAGCGGCCCCCTACGAGCAGTACTTC. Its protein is CAWSDLAAPYEQYF.